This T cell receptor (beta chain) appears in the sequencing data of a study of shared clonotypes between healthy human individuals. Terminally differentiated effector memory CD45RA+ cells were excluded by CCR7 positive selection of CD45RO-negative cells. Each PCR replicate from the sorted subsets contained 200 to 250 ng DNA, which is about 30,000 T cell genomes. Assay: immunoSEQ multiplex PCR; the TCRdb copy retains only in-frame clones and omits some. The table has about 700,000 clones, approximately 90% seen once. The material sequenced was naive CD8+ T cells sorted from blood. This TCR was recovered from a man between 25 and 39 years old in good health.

Written as DNA, the CDR3 is TGTGCCAGCAGTTACTGGCGGGGCTACGAGCAGTACTTC. It is translated as CASSYWRGYEQYF. The chain combines TRBV27 with TRBJ2-7; perhaps TRBD2 as D (6 bases). The CDR3 runs 13 residues. Germline CDR1 reads MNHEY; CDR2 reads SMNVEV (reference sequence). The V end lost 4 bases, the J end lost 3 bases, and 10 bases lay between the germline ends.